These 5 T cell receptor beta chains share one sample of origin, sequenced in a study of OX40 agonist ivuxolimab in advanced cancers. Generated by immunoSEQ multiplex PCR, the TCRdb table keeps only in-frame clones and is missing some. The table includes about 47,000 clones, less than 90% detected once. The sample consisted of CD4+ or CD8+ T cells sorted from blood, taken in a trial of the OX40 agonist ivuxolimab. The receptor source for this set is an adult with an advanced solid tumor such as melanoma, head and neck, liver or kidney cancer.

The chain is built from TRBV7-8 and TRBJ2-1; 15 bases fit TRBD2. The CDR3 has 17 amino acids. Germline trimming cut 5 bases from V and 7 bases from J; bases unmatched to any gene: 9. Germline CDR1 is SGHVS and CDR2 is FQNEAQ. In DNA form, the CDR3 reads TGTGCCAGCAGCCCGGGGACTAGCGGGGGGAAAGGGAATGAGCAGTTCTTC. This codes for CASSPGTSGGKGNEQFF.

In its sample, this clone was seen once. J is TRBJ2-2 and V is TRBV6-7, with 8 bases fitting TRBD1. TRBV6-7 falls under the ORF class, with uncertain function. V shed 5 bases, J shed 2 bases, and the junction held 4 bases outside the gene matches. The CDR3 runs to 15 residues. The CDR3 protein is CASSEGQDNTGELFF. In nucleotides, the CDR3 is TGTGCCAGCAGTGAGGGACAGGACAACACCGGGGAGCTGTTTTTT.

This chain uses TRBV9 with TRBJ1-1, with D uncertain. Trimming shortened V by 4 bases and J by 2 bases, and 15 bases separated the two germline ends. Germline CDR1 is SGDLS and CDR2 is YYNGEE. The CDR3 runs to 15 residues. CDR3 amino acids: CASSQAPEFNTEAFF. CDR3 DNA sequence: TGTGCCAGCAGCCAAGCCCCAGAGTTTAACACTGAAGCTTTCTTT.

The gene calls are TRBV14 and TRBJ2-5; 7 bases align to TRBD1. V shed 0 bases, J shed 5 bases, and the junction held 12 bases outside the gene matches. CDR3 size: 17 residues. Looked up from germline, CDR1 is SGHDN and CDR2 is FVKESK. The CDR3: CASSQDLGRGKWETQYF. The CDR3, as DNA: TGTGCCAGCAGCCAAGATCTCGGCAGGGGGAAATGGGAGACCCAGTACTTC.

The rearrangement joins TRBV27 to TRBJ2-5; D call uncertain. The V end was cut by 6 bases, the J end by 1 base, with 3 bases between. This CDR3 has 11 amino acids. Germline V gene sequence: CDR1 MNHEY, CDR2 SMNVEV (reference sequence). The CDR3: CASSFQETQYF. CDR3 bases: TGTGCCAGCAGCTTCCAAGAGACCCAGTACTTC.